This T cell receptor (beta chain) was obtained from a study of T cell changes during pregnancy in multiple sclerosis. Only in-frame clones appear in the TCRdb table, and some are missing; sequencing was by immunoSEQ multiplex PCR. The sample holds approximately 48,000 clones, 94% seen once. The CDR3 contains 14 residues. The sequencing used CD4+ T cells from peripheral blood mononuclear cells, collected in the second trimester of pregnancy. This receptor was identified in a female donor with multiple sclerosis, enrolled in a pregnancy study. The chain has TRBV1 and TRBJ2-5; the table's D call, TRBD1, has no DNA check behind it. TRBV1 represents a pseudogene. The CDR3 protein is CTSSRRQVQETQYF. The CDR3 DNA reads as TGCACCAGCAGCCGAAGACAGGTCCAAGAGACCCAGTACTTC.